The 15 T cell receptor beta chains listed next were all sequenced from one sample in a study of T cell repertoires in cytomegalovirus infection (dated by TCRdb to the late 2010s). TCRdb records Illumina HiSeq 1500 as the sequencer. TCRdb trimmed public reads at Q25 via fastp, called clones via MiXCR and kept in-frame beta chains. Duplicate CDR3 protein sequences are folded into a single record with the most common DNA and genes. The sample includes about 740,000 distinct CDR3 sequences, with approximately 40% observed a single time. Around 3% of the sample goes to the ten largest clones. Sequencing was performed on PBMCs. The receptors here all came from a human donor in good health (CMV status not recorded). Some clones in this sample may be carry-over from other donors' samples.

The chain carries TRBV20-1 and TRBJ1-3; D possibly corresponds to TRBD1 (5 bases). Germline CDR1 DFQATT, CDR2 SNEGSKA (reference sequence). CDR3 length: 16 residues. The V and J ends lost 5 bases and 0 bases respectively, with 17 bases between them. CDR3 sequence (DNA): TGCAGTGCTCCGATTAGCCCAGGGCCCTCTGGAAACACCATATATTTT. Protein sequence: CSAPISPGPSGNTIYF.

The chain links TRBV7-9 to TRBJ1-5; no definite D call. V dropped 8 bases and J dropped 5 bases, with 16 bases sitting between them. The CDR3 loop spans 14 amino acids. Germline CDR1 is SEHNR and CDR2 is FQNEAQ (reference sequence). The CDR3 DNA reads as TGTGCCAGCGCGTCGGGGTCGAGGGATCAGCCCCAGCATTTT. Protein product: CASASGSRDQPQHF. Full variable domain (outside the CDR3, taken from reference TRBV7-9 and TRBJ1-5): DTGVSQNPRHKITKRGQNVTFRCDPISEHNRLYWYRQTLGQGPEFLTYFQNEAQLEKSRLLSDRFSAERPKGSFSTLEIQRTEQGDSAMYLCASASGSRDQPQHFGDGTRLSIL.

This rearrangement joins TRBV12-3 or TRBV12-4 to TRBJ2-7, with D perhaps matching TRBD2 (6 bases). V was shortened by 5 bases and J by 5 bases, with 16 bases between the two germline ends. The CDR3 is made up of 14 amino acids. The CDR3 loop is CASSHTGTGDEQYF. As DNA, the CDR3 is TGTGCCAGCAGTCATACCGGGACTGGGGACGAGCAGTACTTC.

The genes are TRBV5-4 and TRBJ2-3; D might be TRBD1 or TRBD2, each matching 5 bases. The CDR3 sequence is 15 residues long. Germline CDR1 SGHNT, CDR2 YYREEE (reference sequence). V lost 4 bases and J 3 bases, leaving 15 bases between the germline ends. The CDR3 DNA sequence: TGTGCCAGCAGCCGGGACCGGGGCGTGACAGATACGCAGTATTTT. Translated, it gives CASSRDRGVTDTQYF.

This clonotype was picked up a small number of times. The rearrangement uses TRBV7-9 and TRBJ2-1; 9 bases match TRBD1. Losses at the gene ends were 7 bases for V and 9 bases for J; bases not matched to a gene: 10. CDR1 SEHNR and CDR2 FQNEAQ come from the germline V gene (reference sequence). The CDR3 is made up of 14 amino acids. CDR3 sequence: CASNVGQGNGEQFF. The CDR3 bases are TGTGCCAGCAACGTGGGACAGGGTAACGGTGAGCAGTTCTTC.

The gene calls are TRBV29-1 and TRBJ2-3, with a weak D call TRBD2 (6 bases). From germline, CDR1 is SQVTM and CDR2 ANQGSEA. With 5 bases removed from V and 4 bases from J, the gap between germline ends came to 13 bases. This CDR3 has 13 residues. DNA for the CDR3: TGCAGCGTTCCCCCGGGAGCTCCAGATACGCAGTATTTT. Translated: CSVPPGAPDTQYF.

This rearrangement joins TRBV6-6 to TRBJ1-5; 11 nucleotides agree with TRBD1. The CDR3 contains 17 residues. Trimming removed 6 bases from V and 4 bases from J; junction bases left unmatched: 11. Germline V gives CDR1 MNHNY, CDR2 SVGAGI (reference sequence). CDR3 in DNA: TGTGCCAGCAGACCCGGGACAGGGGGATTTCTTAATCAGCCCCAGCATTTT. Its translation is CASRPGTGGFLNQPQHF.

J is TRBJ2-2 and V is TRBV15; D unresolved. The CDR3 is made up of 13 amino acids. V shed 4 bases and J shed 8 bases, with 11 bases lying between them. Germline V CDR1 and CDR2: LNHNV, YYDKDF (reference sequence). CDR3 sequence: CATSILLPGELFF. CDR3 sequence (DNA): TGTGCCACCAGCATCCTGCTTCCGGGGGAGCTGTTTTTT.

The chain has TRBV4-2 and TRBJ2-7, with D hard to call. Trimming stripped 0 bases from V and 3 bases from J, with 18 bases between. The CDR3 has 17 residues. The germline V gene encodes CDR1 LGHNA and CDR2 YNFKEQ. The DNA for the CDR3 is TGTGCCAGCAGCCAAGATAAAGCCAGACGGCCCCACTACGAGCAGTACTTC. Its translation: CASSQDKARRPHYEQYF.

This clonotype appeared a few times. The CDR3 DNA sequence: TGTGCCAGCAGTAGCTCCGGGACTAGCGGGAGTTTGACCCAGTACTTC. Amino acids: CASSSSGTSGSLTQYF. V gene TRBV27 combines with J gene TRBJ2-5, with TRBD2 identical over 14 bases. The V gene's germline CDR1 is MNHEY and CDR2 SMNVEV (reference sequence). The CDR3 consists of 16 residues. V was clipped by 5 bases and J by 7 bases; unmatched bases: 9.

This clonotype was picked up a small number of times. The V and J genes are TRBV20-1 and TRBJ1-5, with a weak D call TRBD1 (5 bases). Deletions cut 5 bases from V and 0 bases from J, with 14 bases between. Germline values: CDR1 DFQATT, CDR2 SNEGSKA (reference sequence). The CDR3 is made up of 15 amino acids. DNA for the CDR3: TGCAGTGCTGTAACAGGCGGATATAGCAATCAGCCCCAGCATTTT. It translates to CSAVTGGYSNQPQHF.

V usage is TRBV4-1 and J usage is TRBJ1-6, with a possible D match to TRBD1 (5 bases). This CDR3 contains 16 residues. Trimming took off 1 base at V and 11 bases at J, with 18 bases between the two ends. Looked up from germline, CDR1 is MGHRA and CDR2 is YSYEKL. The CDR3 here is CASSQVGGGVRTPLHF. The CDR3 DNA reads as TGCGCCAGCAGCCAAGTCGGGGGAGGGGTAAGGACACCCCTCCACTTT.

The J gene is TRBJ1-1, the V gene TRBV7-2; D ambiguous. V shed 1 base and J shed 1 base, with 10 bases lying between them. The CDR3 covers 15 residues. The V gene's germline CDR1 is SGHTA and CDR2 FQGNSA. The CDR3 sequence: CASSLERMGNTEAFF. In nucleotides, the CDR3 is TGTGCCAGCAGCTTAGAAAGAATGGGGAACACTGAAGCTTTCTTT.

Ten or more counts support this clonotype. The rearrangement joins TRBV7-4 to TRBJ1-5; D remains ambiguous. The CDR3 has 17 residues. Germline lookup yields CDR1 SGHVT and CDR2 SQSDAQ. V was cut by 1 base and J by 3 bases, with 16 bases left in between. The CDR3 protein is CASSLGNLGLDNQPQHF. Written as DNA, the CDR3 is TGTGCCAGCAGCTTAGGAAACCTCGGGCTTGACAATCAGCCCCAGCATTTT.

This clonotype was seen more than once but under ten times. The V call is TRBV28, the J call TRBJ1-4; 8 bases are shared with TRBD1. This CDR3 is 15 amino acids long. Germline V gene lookup returns CDR1 MDHEN and CDR2 SYDVKM. V lost 5 bases to trimming and J lost 6 bases; unmatched junction nucleotides: 8. In DNA, the CDR3 is TGTGCCAGCAGTAAACGACAGGGGTCGTATGAAAAACTGTTTTTT. Its protein product is CASSKRQGSYEKLFF.